Shown below are 15 T cell receptor beta chains from a single sample sequenced in a study of blood T cells in healthy people across ages. Primed by a sample-barcoded 5' primer and a J-beta primer mix, a second PCR proceeded for 7 to 11 cycles. TCRdb analysed the 5' RACE reads with MiXCR anew, one entry per CDR3 protein. Of over 1,200,000 distinct CDR3 sequences listed, approximately 59% are singletons. The sample was blood. These receptors were obtained from a man aged 18 to 30 in good health.

The table lists this clonotype with many counts. V and J are TRBV20-1 and TRBJ1-2; D is ambiguous. Deletions cut 4 bases from V and 12 bases from J, with 6 bases between. The CDR3 covers 8 residues. Per germline, CDR1 DFQATT and CDR2 SNEGSKA (reference sequence). In nucleotides, the CDR3 is TGCAGTGCTAAGTCCAACACCTTC. Translated: CSAKSNTF.

The V call is TRBV11-2, the J call TRBJ2-7, with no clear D. V dropped 5 bases and J dropped 3 bases, with 14 bases sitting between them. The length of the CDR3 is 14 residues. Germline-derived CDR1 and CDR2 are SGHAT and FQNNGV. The CDR3 coding sequence is TGTGCCAGCAGCCCCGCCACGCGAATCTACGAGCAGTACTTC. Its protein product is CASSPATRIYEQYF.

CDR3 sequence: CSVVWTATREAFF. As DNA, the CDR3 is TGCAGCGTTGTTTGGACAGCCACCCGGGAAGCTTTCTTT. The chain is built from TRBV29-1 and TRBJ1-1; maybe TRBD1 (6 bases). The CDR3 covers 13 residues. Per the germline V gene, CDR1 is SQVTM and CDR2 is ANQGSEA. V was cut by 4 bases and J by 8 bases, with 17 bases left in between.

The count of this clonotype is one. V gene TRBV7-2 combines with J gene TRBJ2-4; 7 nucleotides line up with TRBD2. V lost 7 bases, J lost 2 bases, and 2 bases stayed unmatched. The CDR3 spans 13 residues. CDR1 SGHTA and CDR2 FQGNSA come from the germline V gene. The CDR3 nucleotides are TGTGCCAGCACGGGGGGACCCAAAAACATTCAGTACTTC. This sequence encodes CASTGGPKNIQYF.

The rearrangement links TRBV5-1 to TRBJ2-1; 8 nucleotides agree with TRBD1. After removal of 6 bases from V and 10 bases from J, the junction contained 15 bases not matched to a gene. This CDR3 has 15 residues. CDR1 and CDR2 (germline): SGHRS, YFSETQ. CDR3 DNA: TGCGCCAGCACCGGCGGACAGGGTTTTCTAGCGGAGCAGTTCTTC. Translated, it gives CASTGGQGFLAEQFF.

The chain carries TRBV7-8 and TRBJ2-7; D is possibly TRBD1 or TRBD2 (5 bases each). The CDR3 runs to 16 residues. The germline gives CDR1 SGHVS, CDR2 FQNEAQ. The ends were cut back, 5 bases at V and 4 bases at J, with 21 bases in the middle. The CDR3 DNA reads as TGTGCCAGCAGCCGTCTCGGCCGGGACCGACTTTACGAGCAGTACTTC. This gives the protein CASSRLGRDRLYEQYF.

This clonotype was seen a few times. V is TRBV6-7 and J is TRBJ2-5; D gene unclear. TRBV6-7 is sorted into the ORF group, with uncertain function. V dropped 0 bases and J dropped 2 bases, with 7 bases sitting between them. The CDR3 has 14 residues. The CDR3 region has the DNA TGTGCCAGCAGTTACTCGTCAGATCAAGAGACCCAGTACTTC. This encodes CASSYSSDQETQYF.

The chain joins TRBV2 to TRBJ2-4, with TRBD2 as a possible D gene (6 bases). The J call is in doubt because the DNA end fits TRBJ2-7 better. Germline V gene data show CDR1 as SNHLY and CDR2 as FYNNEI. The CDR3 is 14 residues long. The CDR3 protein is CASSAGLRPYEQYF. The CDR3 DNA is TGTGCCAGCAGTGCGGGACTGCGTCCCTACGAGCAGTACTTC.

This clonotype was found a few times. The chain recombines TRBV29-1 with TRBJ2-3; D gene ambiguous. The V end was cut by 2 bases, the J end by 1 base, with 7 bases between. The CDR3 has 13 amino acids. Germline V gene sequence: CDR1 SQVTM, CDR2 ANQGSEA. CDR3 loop: CSVEPTGTDTQYF. In DNA, the CDR3 is TGCAGCGTTGAACCTACGGGCACAGATACGCAGTATTTT.

The chain carries TRBV11-1 and TRBJ2-1; tentatively, D is TRBD1 (6 bases). Germline-derived CDR1 and CDR2 are SGHAT and FQDESV (reference sequence). V gave up 8 bases and J gave up 5 bases, with 16 bases separating them. The CDR3 has 14 residues. CDR3 DNA sequence: TGTGCCAGCCAAGCGTCACAGGGTCACAATGAGCAGTTCTTC. Translated, it gives CASQASQGHNEQFF.

The table lists this clonotype with a few counts. The genes are TRBV7-8 and TRBJ1-4; D remains unclear. The germline CDR1 and CDR2 sequences are SGHVS and FQNEAQ. Trimming pared 5 bases from V and 12 bases from J, leaving 16 bases between. CDR3 size: 13 residues. CDR3 DNA sequence: TGTGCCAGCAGCACCGAGATTAGTGGTGAACTGTTTTTT. It translates to CASSTEISGELFF.

V is TRBV6-1 and J is TRBJ1-5; the D is unclear. Trimming shortened V by 1 base and J by 0 bases, and 13 bases separated the two germline ends. The germline V gene encodes CDR1 MNHNS and CDR2 SASEGT. The CDR3 has 17 residues. CDR3 sequence reads: CASSEEGQHYSNQPQHF. The CDR3 bases are TGTGCCAGCAGTGAAGAAGGGCAGCATTATAGCAATCAGCCCCAGCATTTT.

Only a few counts were recorded for this clonotype. The chain carries TRBV29-1 and TRBJ2-7, with 8 positions matching TRBD1. Per the germline V gene, CDR1 is SQVTM and CDR2 is ANQGSEA. The CDR3 is 12 amino acids. V shed 1 base and J 5 bases; nucleotides not matched to a gene: 1. The CDR3 here is CSVEVTGDEQYF. In DNA form, the CDR3 reads TGCAGCGTTGAAGTGACAGGGGACGAGCAGTACTTC.

The rearrangement links TRBV7-2 to TRBJ2-5; TRBD2 matches at 11 bases. The CDR3 totals 16 residues. CDR1 SGHTA and CDR2 FQGNSA come from the germline V gene. V lost 5 bases and J lost 4; bases outside the gene matches: 9. In DNA form, the CDR3 reads TGTGCCAGCAGCGTTGCTAGCGGGAGGAGGGGAGAGACCCAGTACTTC. This gives the protein CASSVASGRRGETQYF.

V usage is TRBV28 and J usage is TRBJ1-1, with no clear D. The length of the CDR3 is 13 residues. Germline CDR1 is MDHEN and CDR2 is SYDVKM. Trimming pared 5 bases from V and 7 bases from J, leaving 14 bases between. CDR3 loop: CASSRNLDLEAFF. The CDR3 nucleotides read TGTGCCAGCAGTCGCAATCTCGACCTTGAAGCTTTCTTT. Together with reference TRBV28 and TRBJ1-1, the CDR3 gives the full variable domain: DVKVTQSSRYLVKRTGEKVFLECVQDMDHENMFWYRQDPGLGLRLIYFSYDVKMKEKGDIPEGYSVSREKKERFSLILESASTNQTSMYLCASSRNLDLEAFFGQGTRLTVV.